This TCR beta chain was retrieved from a study of T-cell reconstitution after alpha-beta-depleted transplantation in children. Unique molecular identifiers featured in how the TCRbeta library was prepared. TCRdb ran MiXCR on the PCR reads and lists one entry per CDR3 protein. The table records hundreds of thousands of distinct CDR3 sequences, around 17% of them present only once. This clonotype was seen repeatedly, ten times or more. V shed 3 bases and J shed 1 base, with 9 bases lying between them. Germline V lookup: CDR1 DFQATT, CDR2 SNEGSKA (reference sequence). The CDR3 spans 13 residues. Material: PBMCs from the stem cell graft donor, obtained from the stem cell graft. The chain employs TRBV20-1 and TRBJ1-1; D is ambiguous. This sequence originates from a human donor who donated a stem cell graft to a child with acute myeloid leukemia. CDR3 DNA: TGCAGTGCTAGTAAAAGTCGGAACACTGAAGCTTTCTTT. Amino acid sequence: CSASKSRNTEAFF.